This is a list of T cell receptor beta chains from one sample in a study of T cell responses to AZD1222 COVID-19 vaccine. The protocol was immunoSEQ multiplex PCR, while the TCRdb copy is restricted to in-frame clones and leaves out a portion. The sample has about 170,000 clones; 85% to 95% are singletons. Source: peripheral blood, taken on day 0 of AZD1222 vaccination. The receptors were gathered from an adult in good health. The CDR3 runs from the conserved cysteine through the conserved F or W. D genes are given only for firm matches. A row's size may be missing; if present it is once, few, many or a size class.

j_call clone_size v_call d_call cdr3_nt cdr3_aa
TRBJ2-3 - TRBV27 TRBD1 TGTGCCAGCAGGGTATTGGGACAGGTAAACACAGATACGCAGTATTTT CASRVLGQVNTDTQYF
TRBJ2-7 - TRBV18 - TGTGCCAGCTCACCACTGGGGTCTGAGCAGTACTTC CASSPLGSEQYF
TRBJ2-3 - TRBV5-5 TRBD2 TGTGCCAGCAGCTTGGGTGGGAGGGCCGTCACAGATACGCAGTATTTT CASSLGGRAVTDTQYF
TRBJ1-1 - TRBV20-1 - TGCAGTGCTGACACCGGCACTGAAGCTTTCTTT CSADTGTEAFF
TRBJ2-2 once TRBV5-5 TRBD2 TGTGCCAGCAGCTTGTCGGGACTAGCGTCCGGGGAGCTGTTTTTT CASSLSGLASGELFF
TRBJ2-3 - TRBV9 TRBD1 TGTGCCAGCAGCGTAGACGCAGGGGGCGTTTCAGATACGCAGTATTTT CASSVDAGGVSDTQYF
TRBJ2-7 - TRBV15 - TGTGCCACCAGCAGAATTAGACCGGGACATCGAAAGTGCGAGCAGTACTTC CATSRIRPGHRKCEQYF
TRBJ2-1 - TRBV29-1 - TGCAGCGTTGAGGCGGGAAAGGGGCAGTTCTTC CSVEAGKGQFF
TRBJ1-1 - TRBV5-6 - TGTGCCAGCAGCCGAGGGGCCGACCAGGGAGCTTTCTTT CASSRGADQGAFF
TRBJ2-1 - TRBV5-1 TRBD2 TGCGCCAGCAGGAGGACTAGCGGGCCTTACTACAATGAGCAGTTCTTC CASRRTSGPYYNEQFF
TRBJ2-3 once TRBV5-5 TRBD2 TGTGCCAGCAGCTTGGGGCGCTCTAGCGGGAGTCAAGATACGCAGTATTTT CASSLGRSSGSQDTQYF
TRBJ1-3 - TRBV7-9 - TGTGCCAGCAGCTTAGGTCCGCCAGGGGTGAGCTCTGGAAACACCATATATTTT CASSLGPPGVSSGNTIYF
TRBJ2-1 - TRBV3-1/TRBV3-2 - TGTGCCAGCAGCGACGGGCCGGGAAAGCAGTTCTTC CASSDGPGKQFF
TRBJ1-2 - TRBV25-1 - TGTGCCAGCAGTGAAGTCGGGAAGGGCCCGCGGTATGGCTACACCTTC CASSEVGKGPRYGYTF
TRBJ2-1 - TRBV14 TRBD2 TGTGCCAGCAGCCAAGGGAGGCTAGCGGCCATCTACAATGAGCAGTTCTTC CASSQGRLAAIYNEQFF
TRBJ2-5 - TRBV19 TRBD2 TGTGCCAGTAGCGGTAGCGGGAGATTAGAGACCCAGTACTTC CASSGSGRLETQYF
TRBJ1-1 - TRBV5-4 - TGTGCCAGCAGCCTCTCTACCTTAAACACTGAAGCTTTCTTT CASSLSTLNTEAFF
TRBJ2-2 - TRBV19 TRBD2 TGTGCCAGTAGTATGGGACTAGCGGGAGGGCCGAGGGCCGGGGAGCTGTTTTTT CASSMGLAGGPRAGELFF
TRBJ1-5 - TRBV9 - TGTGCCAGCAGCCCAGGGACGGGTTATAGCAATCAGCCCCAGCATTTT CASSPGTGYSNQPQHF
TRBJ1-1 - TRBV5-4 - TGTGCCAGCAGGACGCCTGACTCTGAAGCTTTCTTT CASRTPDSEAFF
TRBJ2-3 - TRBV5-1 TRBD2 TGCGCCAGCGCCTGGGCTAGCGGGAACTTAGATACGCAGTATTTT CASAWASGNLDTQYF
TRBJ1-1 once TRBV3-1/TRBV3-2 - TGTGCCAGCAGCCAAGATAGGGCGGCAGGACCCGTGAACACTGAAGCTTTCTTT CASSQDRAAGPVNTEAFF
TRBJ1-1 - TRBV5-1 - TGCGCCAGCAGCAGAGACACTGAAGCTTTCTTT CASSRDTEAFF
TRBJ1-2 - TRBV5-8 TRBD1 TGTGCCAGCAGCATCCAGGGGGCGCGGGGCTACACCTTC CASSIQGARGYTF
TRBJ1-3 - TRBV3-1/TRBV3-2 - TGTGCCAGCAGCCAAGATCTGGTAGTCTCTGGAAACACCATATATTTT CASSQDLVVSGNTIYF
TRBJ2-2 - TRBV24-1 TRBD1 TGTGCCACCAGTGAGGACAGGGGGGGGAACACCGGGGAGCTGTTTTTT CATSEDRGGNTGELFF
TRBJ2-1 - TRBV18 TRBD2 TGTGCCAGCTCACCGAAACGGGAGGGGAATGAGCAGTTCTTC CASSPKREGNEQFF
TRBJ1-1 - TRBV10-3 - TGTGCCATCAGTGAGGGTACTGAAGCTTTCTTT CAISEGTEAFF